The text below deals with one T cell receptor beta chain. The source of the sample is a study of T cell changes during pregnancy in multiple sclerosis. Assay used: immunoSEQ multiplex PCR; TCRdb lists only in-frame clones, some missing. Of about 48,000 clones in the sample, approximately 92% were seen once. The CDR3 is 19 residues long. Germline-derived CDR1 and CDR2 are SGDLS and YYNGEE. V dropped 0 bases and J dropped 3; count of bases not matched to a gene: 15. The receptor was derived from a female donor in good health, enrolled as a control in a pregnancy study. The sequencing used CD4+ T cells from peripheral blood mononuclear cells, collected in the second trimester of pregnancy. V usage is TRBV9 and J usage is TRBJ2-7; 10 positions match TRBD2. The DNA of the CDR3 is TGTGCCAGCAGCGTAGGGCCTAGCGGGAGTTTCGCTACCCTCTACGAGCAGTACTTC. It codes for CASSVGPSGSFATLYEQYF.